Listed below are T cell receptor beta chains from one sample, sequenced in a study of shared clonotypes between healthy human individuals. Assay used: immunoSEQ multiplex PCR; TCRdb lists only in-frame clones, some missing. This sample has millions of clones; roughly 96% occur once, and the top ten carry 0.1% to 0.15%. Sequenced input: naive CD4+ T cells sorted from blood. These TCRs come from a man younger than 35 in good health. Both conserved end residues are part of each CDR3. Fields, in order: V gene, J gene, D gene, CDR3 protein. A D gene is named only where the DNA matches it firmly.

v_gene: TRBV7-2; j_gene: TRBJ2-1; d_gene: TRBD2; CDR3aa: CASSYAGGLYNEQFF
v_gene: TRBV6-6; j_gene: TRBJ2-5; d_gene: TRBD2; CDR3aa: CASRRRLAPLETQYF
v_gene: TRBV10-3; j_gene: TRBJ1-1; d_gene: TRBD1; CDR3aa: CAISDPQGAGHTEAFF
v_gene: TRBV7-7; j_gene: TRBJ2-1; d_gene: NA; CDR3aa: CASSLDRRNEQFF
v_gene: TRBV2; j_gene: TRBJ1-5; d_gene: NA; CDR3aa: CASSEEGVSNQPQHF
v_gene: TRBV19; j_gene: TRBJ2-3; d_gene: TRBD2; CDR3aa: CASSPPRGLAGATDTQYF
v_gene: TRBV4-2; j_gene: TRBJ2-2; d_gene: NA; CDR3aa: CASSQADRPLFF
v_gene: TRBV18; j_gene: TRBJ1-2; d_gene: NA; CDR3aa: CASSPPSKPDYGYTF
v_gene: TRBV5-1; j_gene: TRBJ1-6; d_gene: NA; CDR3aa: CASSFRAPSNGVNSPLHF
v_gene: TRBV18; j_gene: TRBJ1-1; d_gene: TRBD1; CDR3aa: CASSPGTGQNTEAFF
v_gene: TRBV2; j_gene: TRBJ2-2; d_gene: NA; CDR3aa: CASRKQGTTGELFF
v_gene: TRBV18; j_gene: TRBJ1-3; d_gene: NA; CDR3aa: CASSPRVDTIYF
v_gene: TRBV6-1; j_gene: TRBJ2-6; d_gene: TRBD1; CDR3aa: CASSETGVLSSGANVLTF
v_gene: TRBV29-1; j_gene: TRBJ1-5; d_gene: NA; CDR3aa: CSAKNNTANQPQHF
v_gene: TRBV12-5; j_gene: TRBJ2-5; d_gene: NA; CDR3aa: CASGRGVEETQYF
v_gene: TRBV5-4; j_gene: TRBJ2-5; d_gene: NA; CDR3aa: CASSLIQETQYF
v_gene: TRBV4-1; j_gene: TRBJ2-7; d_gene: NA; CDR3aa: CASSQVGNYEQYF
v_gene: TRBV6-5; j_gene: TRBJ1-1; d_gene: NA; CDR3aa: CASRSANTEAFF